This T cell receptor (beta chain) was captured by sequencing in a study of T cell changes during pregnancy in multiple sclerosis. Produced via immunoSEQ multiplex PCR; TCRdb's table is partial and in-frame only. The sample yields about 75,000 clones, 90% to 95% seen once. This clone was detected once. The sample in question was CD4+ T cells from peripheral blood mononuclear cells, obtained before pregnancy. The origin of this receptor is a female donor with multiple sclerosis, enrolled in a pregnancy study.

CDR3: CASSPTGQRSLQFF. DNA for the CDR3: TGTGCCAGCTCACCGACGGGACAGCGAAGTTTGCAGTTCTTC. V and J are TRBV18 and TRBJ2-1, with TRBD1 matching over 7 bases. This CDR3 region has 14 residues. Germline loops: CDR1 KGHSH, CDR2 LQKENI. V gave up 3 bases and J gave up 12 bases; unmatched junction bases: 11.